This TCR beta chain was sequenced during a study of chemoradiotherapy in HPV16-positive cancers. The germline gives CDR1 LGHNA, CDR2 YNFKEQ. This CDR3 is built from 18 residues. V shed 2 bases and J 8 bases; nucleotides not matched to a gene: 13. Turning to this clone: As yet, its antigen is unknown.

Study results and caveats: Candidate HPV-specific clones and E7-related TCR motifs grew in tumor during treatment. Only a couple of HPV16-positive patients supplied the functional HPV-specificity definition.

Sequencing was performed with immunoSEQ multiplex PCR; in TCRdb, only in-frame clones are kept and a portion is missing. The sample has just under 40,000 clones, more than 75% seen once. Over chemoradiotherapy, repertoires were sampled more than once. This chain uses TRBV4-2 with TRBJ1-4; 11 bases are shared with TRBD1. The origin of this receptor is a human donor with HPV-associated anogenital cancer. The sequenced sample was blood, obtained from a patient who underwent chemoradiotherapy. The CDR3 region is CASSQNGQGAGRGEKLFF. For the CDR3, the DNA is TGTGCCAGCAGCCAAAACGGACAGGGGGCCGGCAGGGGGGAAAAACTGTTTTTT.